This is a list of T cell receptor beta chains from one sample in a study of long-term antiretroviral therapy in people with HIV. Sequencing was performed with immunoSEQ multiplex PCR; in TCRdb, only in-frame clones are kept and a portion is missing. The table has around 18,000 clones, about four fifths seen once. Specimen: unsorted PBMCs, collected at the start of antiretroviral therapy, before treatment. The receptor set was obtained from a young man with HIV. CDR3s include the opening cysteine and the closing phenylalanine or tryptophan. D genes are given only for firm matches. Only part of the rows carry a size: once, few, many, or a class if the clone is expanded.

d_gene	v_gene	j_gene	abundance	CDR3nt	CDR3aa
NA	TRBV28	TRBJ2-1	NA	TGTGCCAGCACCTTTGGGGCGGTACACAATGAGCAGTTCTTC	CASTFGAVHNEQFF
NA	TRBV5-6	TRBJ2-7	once	TGTGCCAGCAGCTTTGGGACTCCCGACAACGAGCAGTACTTC	CASSFGTPDNEQYF
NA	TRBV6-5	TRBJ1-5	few	TGTGCCAGCAGTCGGTATAGCAATCAGCCCCAGCATTTT	CASSRYSNQPQHF
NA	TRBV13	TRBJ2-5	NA	TGTGCCAGCAGACGAGGGTACGGTGGGCGAACAGGGGAGACCCAGTACTTC	CASRRGYGGRTGETQYF
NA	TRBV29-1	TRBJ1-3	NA	TGCAGACTCCCCGACTCGCGGGAATACTCTGGAAACACCATATATTTT	CRLPDSREYSGNTIYF
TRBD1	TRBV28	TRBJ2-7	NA	TGTGCCAGCAGTTGGGATAGGACAGGGCCCTCCTACGAGCAGTACTTC	CASSWDRTGPSYEQYF
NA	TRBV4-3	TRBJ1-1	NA	TGCGCCAGCAGCCAAGAAGCGGAGAGAAGCACTGAAGCTTTCTTT	CASSQEAERSTEAFF
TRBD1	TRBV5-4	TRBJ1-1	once	TGTGCCAGCAGCCAGGAGGGGGCGAAGAGCACTGAAGCTTTCTTT	CASSQEGAKSTEAFF
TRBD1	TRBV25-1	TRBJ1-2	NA	TGTGCCAGCGGGACAGGGGTCTATGGCTACACCTTC	CASGTGVYGYTF
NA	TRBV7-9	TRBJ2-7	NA	TGTGCCAGCAGCAGAGCGACAGGGGAGGGCCACGAGCAGTACTTC	CASSRATGEGHEQYF
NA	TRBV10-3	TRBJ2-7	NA	TGTGCCATTAATCCGGGCCTCGGGCCCTACGAGCAGTACTTC	CAINPGLGPYEQYF
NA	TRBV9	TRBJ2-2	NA	TGTGCCAGCAGCGTAGGGTTGGGGACGAACACCGGGGAGCTGTTTTTT	CASSVGLGTNTGELFF
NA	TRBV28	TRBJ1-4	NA	TGTGCCAGCAGCTCCGACGGTAATAATGAAAAACTGTTTTTT	CASSSDGNNEKLFF
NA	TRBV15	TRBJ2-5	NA	TGTGCCACCAGCAGGTCGATGAGGCAAGAGACCCAGTACTTC	CATSRSMRQETQYF